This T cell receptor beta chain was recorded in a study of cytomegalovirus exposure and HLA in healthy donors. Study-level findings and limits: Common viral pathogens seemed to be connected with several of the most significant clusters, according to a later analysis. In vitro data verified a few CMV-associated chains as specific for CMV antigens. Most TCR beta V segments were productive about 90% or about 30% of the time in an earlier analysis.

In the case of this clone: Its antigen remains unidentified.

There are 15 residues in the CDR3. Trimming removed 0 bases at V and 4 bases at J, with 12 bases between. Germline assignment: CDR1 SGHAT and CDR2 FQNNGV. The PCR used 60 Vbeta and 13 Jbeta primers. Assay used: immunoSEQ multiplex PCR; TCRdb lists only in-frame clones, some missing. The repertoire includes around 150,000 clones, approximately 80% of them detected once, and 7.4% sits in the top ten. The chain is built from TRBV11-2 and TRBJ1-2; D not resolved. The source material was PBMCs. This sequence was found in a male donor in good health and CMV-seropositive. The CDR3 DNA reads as TGTGCCAGCAGCTTAGATCGGGAGAGGCTCTATGGCTACACCTTC. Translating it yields CASSLDRERLYGYTF.